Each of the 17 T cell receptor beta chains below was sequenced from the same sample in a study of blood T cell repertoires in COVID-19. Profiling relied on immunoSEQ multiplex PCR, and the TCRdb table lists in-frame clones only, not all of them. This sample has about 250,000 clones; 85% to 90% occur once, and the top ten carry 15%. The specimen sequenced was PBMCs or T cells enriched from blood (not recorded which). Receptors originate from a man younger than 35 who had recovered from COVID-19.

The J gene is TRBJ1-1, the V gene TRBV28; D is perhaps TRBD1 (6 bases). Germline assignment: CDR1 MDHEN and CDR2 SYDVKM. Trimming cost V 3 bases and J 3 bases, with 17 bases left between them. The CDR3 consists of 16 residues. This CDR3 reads CASSFRKGRGDTEAFF. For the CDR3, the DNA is TGTGCCAGCAGTTTTAGGAAAGGCAGGGGAGACACTGAAGCTTTCTTT.

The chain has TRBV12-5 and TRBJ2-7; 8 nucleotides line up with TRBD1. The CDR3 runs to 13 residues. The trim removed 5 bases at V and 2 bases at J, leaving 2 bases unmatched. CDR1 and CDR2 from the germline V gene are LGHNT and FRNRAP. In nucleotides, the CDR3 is TGTGCTAGTGGTGTGGACAGGGCCTACGAGCAGTACTTC. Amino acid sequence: CASGVDRAYEQYF.

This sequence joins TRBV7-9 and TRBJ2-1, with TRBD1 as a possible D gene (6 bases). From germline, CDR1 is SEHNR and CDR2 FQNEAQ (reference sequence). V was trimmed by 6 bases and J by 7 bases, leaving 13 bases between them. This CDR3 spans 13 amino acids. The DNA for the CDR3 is TGTGCCAGCAGTTCGTGGGGACAAAATGAGCAGTTCTTC. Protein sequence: CASSSWGQNEQFF.

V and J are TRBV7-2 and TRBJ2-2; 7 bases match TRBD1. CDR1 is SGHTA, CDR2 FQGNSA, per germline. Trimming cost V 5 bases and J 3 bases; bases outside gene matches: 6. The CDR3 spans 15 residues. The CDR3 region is CASSAKGQYTGELFF. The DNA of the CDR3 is TGTGCCAGCAGCGCCAAGGGACAGTACACCGGGGAGCTGTTTTTT.

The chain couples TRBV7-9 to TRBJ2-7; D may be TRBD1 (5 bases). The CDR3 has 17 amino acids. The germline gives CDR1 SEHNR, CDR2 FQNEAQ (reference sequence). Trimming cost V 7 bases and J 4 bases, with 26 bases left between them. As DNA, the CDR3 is TGTGCCAGCACGCGAAATCGAGCCGGGCAGGGTATTTACGAGCAGTACTTC. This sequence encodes CASTRNRAGQGIYEQYF.

The CDR3 protein is CASSLYPAGAEPSTDTQYF. DNA for the CDR3: TGTGCCAGCAGCTTGTATCCAGCGGGAGCGGAGCCTAGCACAGATACGCAGTATTTT. The chain joins TRBV5-5 to TRBJ2-3, with 8 bases fitting TRBD2. In germline, CDR1 is SGHKS, CDR2 YYEKEE (reference sequence). J gave up 0 bases and V 1 base, and 13 bases lay outside the gene matches. The length of the CDR3 is 19 residues.

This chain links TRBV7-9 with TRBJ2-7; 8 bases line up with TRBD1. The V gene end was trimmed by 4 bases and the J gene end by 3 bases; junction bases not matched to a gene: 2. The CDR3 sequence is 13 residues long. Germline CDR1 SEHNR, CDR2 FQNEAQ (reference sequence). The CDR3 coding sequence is TGTGCCAGCAGCTCAGACAGGGGCTACGAGCAGTACTTC. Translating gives CASSSDRGYEQYF. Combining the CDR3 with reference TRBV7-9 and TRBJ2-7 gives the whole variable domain DTGVSQNPRHKITKRGQNVTFRCDPISEHNRLYWYRQTLGQGPEFLTYFQNEAQLEKSRLLSDRFSAERPKGSFSTLEIQRTEQGDSAMYLCASSSDRGYEQYFGPGTRLTVT.

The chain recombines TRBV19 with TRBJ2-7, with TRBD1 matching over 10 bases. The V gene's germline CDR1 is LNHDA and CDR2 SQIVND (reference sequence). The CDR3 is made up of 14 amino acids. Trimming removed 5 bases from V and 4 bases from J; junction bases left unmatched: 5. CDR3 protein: CASSFRTGGYEQYF. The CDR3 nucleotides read TGTGCCAGTAGTTTTAGGACAGGGGGGTACGAGCAGTACTTC.

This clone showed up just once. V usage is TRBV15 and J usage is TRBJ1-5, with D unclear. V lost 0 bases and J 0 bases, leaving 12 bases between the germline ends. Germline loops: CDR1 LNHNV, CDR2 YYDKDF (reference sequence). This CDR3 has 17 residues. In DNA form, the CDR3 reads TGTGCCACCAGCAGAGATCACGGACGGGATAGCAATCAGCCCCAGCATTTT. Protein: CATSRDHGRDSNQPQHF. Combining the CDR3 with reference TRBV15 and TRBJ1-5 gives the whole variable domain DAMVIQNPRYQVTQFGKPVTLSCSQTLNHNVMYWYQQKSSQAPKLLFHYYDKDFNNEADTPDNFQSRRPNTSFCFLDIRSPGLGDTAMYLCATSRDHGRDSNQPQHFGDGTRLSIL.

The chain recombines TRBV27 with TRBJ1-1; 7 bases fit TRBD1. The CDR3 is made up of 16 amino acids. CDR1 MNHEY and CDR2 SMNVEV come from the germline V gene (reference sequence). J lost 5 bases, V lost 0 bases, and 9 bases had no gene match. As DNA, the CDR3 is TGTGCCAGCAGTTTATCTTTTGAGGGGGCGAGGACTGAAGCTTTCTTT. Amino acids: CASSLSFEGARTEAFF.

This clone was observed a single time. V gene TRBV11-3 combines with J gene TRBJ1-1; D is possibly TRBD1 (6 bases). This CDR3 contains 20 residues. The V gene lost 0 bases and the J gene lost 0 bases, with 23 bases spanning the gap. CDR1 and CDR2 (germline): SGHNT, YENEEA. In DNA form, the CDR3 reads TGTGCCAGCAGCTTAGAGAGGTACATGGGGCTAGGGGGTTTGAACACTGAAGCTTTCTTT. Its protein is CASSLERYMGLGGLNTEAFF.

CDR3 sequence reads: CAISEPGQPNTEAFF. The CDR3 DNA reads TGTGCCATCAGTGAGCCGGGACAGCCTAACACTGAAGCTTTCTTT. The chain links TRBV10-3 to TRBJ1-1; 7 bases match TRBD1. Germline V gene data show CDR1 as ENHRY and CDR2 as SYGVKD. Trimming removed 2 bases from V and 2 bases from J; junction bases left unmatched: 5. This CDR3 has 15 residues.

The CDR3 loop is CASSTGTTNEKLFF. The CDR3 DNA reads TGTGCCAGCAGCACAGGTACAACTAATGAAAAACTGTTTTTT. The J gene is TRBJ1-4, the V gene TRBV9, with D perhaps TRBD1 (5 bases). Germline V CDR1 and CDR2: SGDLS, YYNGEE. This CDR3 spans 14 amino acids. The V and J ends lost 4 bases and 0 bases respectively, with 7 bases between them.

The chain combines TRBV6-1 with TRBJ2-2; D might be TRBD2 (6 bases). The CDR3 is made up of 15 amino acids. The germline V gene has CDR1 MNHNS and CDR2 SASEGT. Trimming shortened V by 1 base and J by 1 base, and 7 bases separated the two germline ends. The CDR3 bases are TGTGCCAGCAGTGAAGTTAGCGGGAACACCGGGGAGCTGTTTTTT. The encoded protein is CASSEVSGNTGELFF.

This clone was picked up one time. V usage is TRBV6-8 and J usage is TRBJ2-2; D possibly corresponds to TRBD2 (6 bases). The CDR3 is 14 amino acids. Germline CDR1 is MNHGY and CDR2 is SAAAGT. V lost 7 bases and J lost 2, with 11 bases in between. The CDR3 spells CASKIGLNTGELFF. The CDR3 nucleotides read TGTGCCAGCAAAATAGGACTAAACACCGGGGAGCTGTTTTTT.

CDR3 loop: CASSQDVPLAGGTDTQYF. In nucleotides, the CDR3 is TGCGCCAGCAGCCAAGATGTCCCTCTAGCGGGGGGCACAGATACGCAGTATTTT. The rearrangement links TRBV4-1 to TRBJ2-3; TRBD2 matches at 10 bases. V dropped 0 bases and J dropped 1; count of bases not matched to a gene: 7. The CDR3 covers 18 residues. Germline V CDR1 and CDR2: MGHRA, YSYEKL.

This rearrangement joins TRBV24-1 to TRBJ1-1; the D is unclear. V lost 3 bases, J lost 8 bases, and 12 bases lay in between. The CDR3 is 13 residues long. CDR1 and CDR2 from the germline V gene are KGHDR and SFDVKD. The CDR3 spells CATSDRDKTEAFF. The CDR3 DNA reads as TGTGCCACCAGTGATCGCGACAAGACCGAAGCTTTCTTT.